One and the same sample provided the 10 T cell receptor beta chains below, sequenced in a study of shared clonotypes between healthy human individuals. TCRdb's copy holds only in-frame clones and misses some; the assay was immunoSEQ multiplex PCR. This table has about 2.4 million clones, 80% to 95% appearing once. The sequenced material came from naive CD4+ T cells from PBMCs. Subset defined: CD45RA+ positively selected. The receptors originated from a man younger than 35 in good health. Some clones in this sample may be carry-over from other donors' samples.

The chain uses TRBV6-1 and TRBJ1-1, with D possibly being TRBD1 (6 bases). CDR3 length: 14 amino acids. From germline, CDR1 is MNHNS and CDR2 SASEGT. The CDR3 loop reads CATHRETGGTEAFF. CDR3 coding DNA: TGTGCTACCCACAGGGAGACCGGGGGCACTGAAGCTTTCTTT.

V usage is TRBV6-6 and J usage is TRBJ1-1; D is ambiguous. Trimming removed 6 bases at V and 4 bases at J, with 18 bases between. The CDR3 contains 15 residues. Germline lookup yields CDR1 MNHNY and CDR2 SVGAGI (reference sequence). CDR3 DNA sequence: TGTGCCAGCAGCCCCGTGGCACCCCGACCCACTGAAGCTTTCTTT. Translated: CASSPVAPRPTEAFF.

The table lists this clone with a count of one. The J gene is TRBJ2-7, the V gene TRBV5-1, with no clear D. V lost 4 bases, J lost 0 bases, and 11 bases lay in between. Germline CDR1 reads SGHRS; CDR2 reads YFSETQ. CDR3 size: 14 residues. Here the CDR3 reads CASSMDPSSYEQYF. Written as DNA, the CDR3 is TGCGCCAGCAGCATGGATCCCAGCTCCTACGAGCAGTACTTC.

The chain recombines TRBV10-3 with TRBJ1-4, with D possibly being TRBD1 (5 bases). The CDR3 extends over 12 amino acids. The germline V gene has CDR1 ENHRY and CDR2 SYGVKD. V lost 6 bases and J 13 bases, leaving 15 bases between the germline ends. CDR3 residues: CAIRPPGGSLFF. CDR3 coding DNA: TGTGCCATCAGACCACCGGGGGGGTCACTGTTTTTT.

The V gene is TRBV15, the J gene TRBJ1-4; 7 bases agree with TRBD1. Germline V CDR1 and CDR2: LNHNV, YYDKDF (reference sequence). This CDR3 has 16 residues. J was trimmed by 4 bases and V by 4 bases; bases with no gene match: 9. The CDR3 here is CATSTRQGDNNEKLFF. DNA for the CDR3: TGTGCCACCAGCACCAGACAGGGTGACAATAATGAAAAACTGTTTTTT.

The J gene is TRBJ1-3, the V gene TRBV4-2; D is uncertain. This CDR3 has 17 residues. The germline V gene has CDR1 LGHNA and CDR2 YNFKEQ. V was cut by 1 base and J by 4 bases, with 17 bases left in between. CDR3 DNA: TGTGCCAGCAGCCAAGGAAACCAACGCCGAAGAGGAAACACCATATATTTT. It translates to CASSQGNQRRRGNTIYF.

The gene calls are TRBV5-1 and TRBJ2-7, with D tentatively TRBD1 or TRBD2 (6 bases each). CDR3 size: 15 residues. Deletions cut 1 base from V and 2 bases from J, with 13 bases between. Germline V gene lookup returns CDR1 SGHRS and CDR2 YFSETQ. CDR3 sequence reads: CASSLNGGDTYEQYF. The CDR3 DNA sequence: TGCGCCAGCAGCTTGAACGGAGGGGACACCTACGAGCAGTACTTC.

The chain joins TRBV6-6 to TRBJ2-2; D unclear. The CDR3 is 13 residues long. CDR1 is MNHNY, CDR2 SVGAGI, per germline (reference sequence). The V end was cut by 6 bases, the J end by 7 bases, with 12 bases between. DNA for the CDR3: TGTGCCAGCAGATCCCGACGTGGCGGGGAGCTGTTTTTT. Translation gives CASRSRRGGELFF.

About this clone itself: The sample contains more than one DNA sequence encoding this CDR3. The chain recombines TRBV28 with TRBJ2-3, with TRBD2 matching 8 bases. CDR1 and CDR2 (germline): MDHEN, SYDVKM. With V trimmed by 5 bases and J by 0 bases, 4 bases remained unmatched. This CDR3 contains 15 residues. The CDR3 nucleotides are TGTGCCAGCAGTCTACTAGCGGCTAGCACAGATACGCAGTATTTT. Its translation: CASSLLAASTDTQYF.

Regarding this clone: Distinct nucleotide sequences in the sample also encode this CDR3. The CDR3 loop is CASSGSGGYEQYF. CDR3 DNA sequence: TGCGCCAGCAGCGGATCAGGGGGGTACGAGCAGTACTTC. This rearrangement joins TRBV5-1 to TRBJ2-7, with a weak D call TRBD1 (7 bases). The CDR3 covers 13 residues. CDR1 and CDR2 from the germline V gene are SGHRS and YFSETQ. Trimming left V 4 bases short and J 4 bases short, with 12 bases between.